This T cell receptor (beta chain) stems from a study of cytomegalovirus exposure and HLA in healthy donors. Regarding the study as a whole: Cytomegalovirus status, reportedly, was diagnosed with high specificity and sensitivity by the classifier. Under in vitro conditions, a few CMV-associated chains were confirmed as specific for CMV antigens. The study labeled more than 150 TCR beta chains cytomegalovirus-associated.

The PCR made use of 60 Vbeta and 13 Jbeta primers. The repertoire was sequenced with immunoSEQ multiplex PCR; TCRdb's copy has only in-frame clones and lacks some. The table includes 150,000 to 200,000 clones, roughly 77% detected once. Details on this clone: Its antigen is not identified.

What was sequenced was PBMCs. This clonotype was obtained from a woman in her forties or fifties in good health and CMV-seronegative.

The chain's CDR3 is CASSVEGSGLPVDTQYF. CDR3 coding DNA: TGTGCCAGCAGCGTAGAAGGGTCGGGACTGCCAGTAGATACGCAGTATTTT. The chain carries TRBV9 and TRBJ2-3; a weak D match, TRBD2 (6 bases). The V end was cut by 0 bases, the J end by 5 bases, with 19 bases between. The germline CDR1 and CDR2 sequences are SGDLS and YYNGEE. CDR3 length: 17 residues.